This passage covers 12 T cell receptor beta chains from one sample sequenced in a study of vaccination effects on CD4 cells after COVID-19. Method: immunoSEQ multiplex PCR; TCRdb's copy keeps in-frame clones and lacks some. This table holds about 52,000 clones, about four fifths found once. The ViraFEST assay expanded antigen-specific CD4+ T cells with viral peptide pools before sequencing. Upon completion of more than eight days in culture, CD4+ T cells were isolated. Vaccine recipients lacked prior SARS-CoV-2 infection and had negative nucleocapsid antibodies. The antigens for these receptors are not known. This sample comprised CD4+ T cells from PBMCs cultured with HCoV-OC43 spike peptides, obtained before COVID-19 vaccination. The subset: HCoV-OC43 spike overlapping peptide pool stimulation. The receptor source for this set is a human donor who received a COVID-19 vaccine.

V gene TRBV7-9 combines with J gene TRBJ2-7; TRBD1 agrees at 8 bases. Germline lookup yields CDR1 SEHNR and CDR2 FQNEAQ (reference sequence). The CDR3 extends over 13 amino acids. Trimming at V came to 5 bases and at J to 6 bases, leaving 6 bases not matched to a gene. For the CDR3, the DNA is TGTGCCAGCAGCGTAGGACAGGGTGGCGAGCAGTACGTC. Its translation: CASSVGQGGEQYV.

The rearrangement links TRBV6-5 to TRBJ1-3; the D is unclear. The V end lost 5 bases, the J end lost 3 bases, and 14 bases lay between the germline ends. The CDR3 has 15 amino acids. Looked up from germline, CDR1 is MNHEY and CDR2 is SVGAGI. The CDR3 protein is CASSPSRTSGNTIYF. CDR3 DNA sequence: TGTGCCAGCAGTCCTAGTCGAACCAGTGGAAACACCATATATTTT.

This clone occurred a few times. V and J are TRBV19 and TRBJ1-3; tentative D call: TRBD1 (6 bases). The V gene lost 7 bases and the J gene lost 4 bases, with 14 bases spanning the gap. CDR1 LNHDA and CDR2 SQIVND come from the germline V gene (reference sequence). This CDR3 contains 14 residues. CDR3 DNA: TGTGCCAGTACCAAGGACAGAAGCGGAAACACCATATATTTT. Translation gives CASTKDRSGNTIYF. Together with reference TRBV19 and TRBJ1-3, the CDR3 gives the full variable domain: DGGITQSPKYLFRKEGQNVTLSCEQNLNHDAMYWYRQDPGQGLRLIYYSQIVNDFQKGDIAEGYSVSREKKESFPLTVTSAQKNPTAFYLCASTKDRSGNTIYFGEGSWLTVV.

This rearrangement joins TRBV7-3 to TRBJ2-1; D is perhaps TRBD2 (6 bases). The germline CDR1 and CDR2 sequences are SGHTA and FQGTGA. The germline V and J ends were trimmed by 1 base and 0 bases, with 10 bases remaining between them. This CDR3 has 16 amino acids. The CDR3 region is CASSLNGGSSYNEQFF. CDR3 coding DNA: TGTGCCAGCAGCTTAAATGGGGGGAGCTCCTACAATGAGCAGTTCTTC.

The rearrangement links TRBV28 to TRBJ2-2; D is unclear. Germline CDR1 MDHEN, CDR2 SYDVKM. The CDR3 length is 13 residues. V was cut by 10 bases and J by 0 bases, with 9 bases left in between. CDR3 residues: CATLFSNTGELFF. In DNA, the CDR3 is TGTGCCACACTCTTCTCGAACACCGGGGAGCTGTTTTTT.

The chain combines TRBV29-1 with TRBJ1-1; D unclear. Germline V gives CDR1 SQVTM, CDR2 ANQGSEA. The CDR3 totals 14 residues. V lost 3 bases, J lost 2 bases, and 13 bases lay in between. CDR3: CSVDLGLINTEAFF. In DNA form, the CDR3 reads TGCAGCGTTGATTTGGGTCTCATCAACACTGAAGCTTTCTTT.

The CDR3 reads CASRHRGGGYTF. CDR3 DNA: TGTGCCAGCAGACACAGGGGGGGTGGCTACACCTTC. The chain links TRBV12-3 or TRBV12-4 to TRBJ1-2; 8 bases agree with TRBD1. The CDR3 totals 12 residues. Germline trimming cut 6 bases from V and 7 bases from J; bases unmatched to any gene: 4.

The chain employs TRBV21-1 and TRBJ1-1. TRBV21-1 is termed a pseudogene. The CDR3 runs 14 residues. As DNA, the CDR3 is TGTGCCAGCAGCAAAGGATCGCGGAACACTGAAGCTTTCTTT. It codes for CASSKGSRNTEAFF.

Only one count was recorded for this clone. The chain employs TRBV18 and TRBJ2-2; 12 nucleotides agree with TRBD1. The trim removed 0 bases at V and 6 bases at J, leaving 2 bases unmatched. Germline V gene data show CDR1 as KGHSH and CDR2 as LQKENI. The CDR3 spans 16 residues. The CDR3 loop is CASSPPGQGASGELFF. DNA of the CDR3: TGTGCCAGCTCACCACCGGGACAGGGGGCTTCCGGGGAGCTGTTTTTT.

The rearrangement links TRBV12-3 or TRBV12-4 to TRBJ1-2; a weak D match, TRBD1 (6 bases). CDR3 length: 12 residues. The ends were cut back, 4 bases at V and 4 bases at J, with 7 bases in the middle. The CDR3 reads CASSSDSYGYTF. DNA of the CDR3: TGTGCCAGCAGTTCGGACAGCTATGGCTACACCTTC.

CDR3 bases: TGTGCCAGCAGCTTCCGTCGGGGGGGCCCGGGCACAGATACGCAGTATTTT. The encoded protein is CASSFRRGGPGTDTQYF. J is TRBJ2-3 and V is TRBV7-2, with 8 bases identical to TRBD2. V trimming: 3 bases; J trimming: 1 base; junction bases outside the gene matches: 9. The germline V gene encodes CDR1 SGHTA and CDR2 FQGNSA. This CDR3 is 17 amino acids long.

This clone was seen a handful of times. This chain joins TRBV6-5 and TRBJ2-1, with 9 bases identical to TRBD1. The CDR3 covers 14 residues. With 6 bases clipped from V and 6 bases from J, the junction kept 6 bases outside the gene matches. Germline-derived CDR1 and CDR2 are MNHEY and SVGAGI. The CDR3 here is CASRGTGISNEQFF. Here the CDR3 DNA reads TGTGCCAGCAGGGGGACAGGGATTTCCAATGAGCAGTTCTTC.